This is a list of T cell receptor beta chains from one sample in a study of blood T cell repertoires in COVID-19. Profiled with immunoSEQ multiplex PCR; TCRdb holds only in-frame clones, not every one. The sample holds 450,000 to 500,000 clones, around 90% seen once. The sequencing input was PBMCs or T cells enriched from blood (not recorded which). The receptors shown here come from a woman aged 18-35 years who had recovered from COVID-19. Each CDR3 is given with its conserved first and last residue. The order of the fields is D gene, clone size, V gene, J gene, CDR3 DNA, CDR3 protein. The D gene is left open where the match is weak. Rows may omit the clone size; those that give it use once, few, many or a size class.

-	-	TRBV30	TRBJ1-2	TGTGCCTGGAGACGCCTGGTTACGAGCGGCTACACCTTC	CAWRRLVTSGYTF
TRBD1	-	TRBV5-4	TRBJ1-3	TGTGCCAGCAGCCCGGACAGGGTATCTGGAAACACCATATATTTT	CASSPDRVSGNTIYF
TRBD1	-	TRBV27	TRBJ2-7	TGTGCCAGCAGTTTAGTCCGGCCACAGGGGATAAGTGGGGAGCAGTACTTC	CASSLVRPQGISGEQYF
TRBD1	-	TRBV24-1	TRBJ2-1	TGTGCCACCAGTCCCCGGGACAGGGGTAGTTCGATTGAGCAGTTCTTC	CATSPRDRGSSIEQFF
-	once	TRBV2	TRBJ1-3	TGTGCCACAAGGCCCCCGAGGGCCACCTCTGGAAACACCATATATTTT	CATRPPRATSGNTIYF
-	-	TRBV5-6	TRBJ2-5	TGTGCCAGCAGCTTGAACAGGGGAGGTCCCCAGTACTTC	CASSLNRGGPQYF
TRBD1	-	TRBV3-1/TRBV3-2	TRBJ1-4	TGTGCCAGCAGCCAAGATTTGGGACAGACTAATGAAAAACTGTTTTTT	CASSQDLGQTNEKLFF
-	-	TRBV18	TRBJ1-1	TGTGCCAGCTCACTCTCAGAAGAAAACACTGAAGCTTTCTTT	CASSLSEENTEAFF
-	-	TRBV28	TRBJ1-1	TGTGCCAGCCATTCGAACACTGAAGCTTTCTTT	CASHSNTEAFF
TRBD1	once	TRBV2	TRBJ1-2	TGTGCCAGCAGCCTACAGGGGTTACCTCATGGCTACACCTTC	CASSLQGLPHGYTF
TRBD2	-	TRBV6-2/TRBV6-3	TRBJ2-1	TGTGCCAGCAGTTACCCTACTAGCGGGGGGTACAATGAGCAGTTCTTC	CASSYPTSGGYNEQFF
TRBD1	-	TRBV3-1/TRBV3-2	TRBJ1-1	TGTGCCAGCACCGGATCAGGGGGCGGCACTGAAGCTTTCTTT	CASTGSGGGTEAFF
-	-	TRBV6-1	TRBJ1-1	TGTGCCAGCAGTGAAGGGGAAAGCGGCACTGAAGCTTTCTTT	CASSEGESGTEAFF
-	-	TRBV4-1	TRBJ1-4	TGCGCCAGCAGCCACATCATGGGAGTTAAAGAAAAACTGTTTTTT	CASSHIMGVKEKLFF
-	once	TRBV10-3	TRBJ1-1	TGTGCCATCAGTGAGAGACAGGTCATGAACACTGAAGCTTTCTTT	CAISERQVMNTEAFF
-	-	TRBV7-9	TRBJ1-6	TGTGCCAGCAGCTCGGACAGCTTTAATTCACCCCTCCACTTT	CASSSDSFNSPLHF
-	-	TRBV7-2	TRBJ1-2	TGTGCCAGCAGCTTACTCCCCGACGGAGGAAACTATGGCTACACCTTC	CASSLLPDGGNYGYTF
TRBD1	-	TRBV5-4	TRBJ1-2	TGTGCCAGCAGCTCCTCTCTTGACAGGGAGAATGGCTACACCTTC	CASSSSLDRENGYTF